One and the same sample provided the 7 T cell receptor beta chains below, sequenced in a study of T-cell reconstitution after alpha-beta-depleted transplantation in children. The library targeted TCRbeta and was prepared with unique molecular identifiers. TCRdb processed the PCR reads anew with MiXCR; each CDR3 protein has one entry. The table records about 830,000 distinct CDR3 sequences, about 15% of them present only once. Specimen: PBMCs, mostly from graft donor cells, collected 360 days after TCRalphabeta/CD19-depleted stem cell transplant. Receptors were obtained from a male patient aged 10 to 17 who had a stem cell transplant for acute lymphoblastic leukemia, so the T cells may come from the graft donor.

This clonotype appeared a few times. The gene calls are TRBV12-3 or TRBV12-4 and TRBJ1-3; 7 positions agree with TRBD1. The V and J ends lost 5 bases and 0 bases, in that order; junction bases with no gene match: 4. The CDR3 is 15 residues long. The CDR3 DNA follows: TGTGCCAGCAGTACCCGACAGGGCTCTGGAAACACCATATATTTT. This sequence encodes CASSTRQGSGNTIYF.

V is TRBV9 and J is TRBJ1-5; unclear D gene. Trimming left V 2 bases short and J 0 bases short, with 15 bases between. This CDR3 comprises 17 residues. Germline loops: CDR1 SGDLS, CDR2 YYNGEE. The CDR3 bases are TGTGCCAGCAGCGTTGCCAGGATCTCTTATAGCAATCAGCCCCAGCATTTT. This sequence encodes CASSVARISYSNQPQHF.

V usage is TRBV9 and J usage is TRBJ2-1, with 10 positions matching TRBD2. CDR1 is SGDLS, CDR2 YYNGEE, per germline. Losses at the gene ends were 3 bases for V and 4 bases for J; bases not matched to a gene: 4. CDR3 length equals 15 residues. The CDR3 loop is CASSAPAGGYNEQFF. DNA of the CDR3: TGTGCCAGCAGCGCCCCAGCGGGAGGGTACAATGAGCAGTTCTTC.

This chain links TRBV29-1 with TRBJ2-2; the match to TRBD2 covers 12 bases. CDR1 SQVTM and CDR2 ANQGSEA come from the germline V gene. This CDR3 contains 19 residues. V was clipped by 4 bases and J by 5 bases; unmatched bases: 17. CDR3: CSVVGQGELAGGGTGELFF. CDR3 nucleotides: TGCAGCGTTGTCGGACAGGGGGAACTAGCGGGAGGCGGAACCGGGGAGCTGTTTTTT.

The rearrangement uses TRBV21-1 and TRBJ2-1; the D call TRBD2 from the table was never checked on the DNA. TRBV21-1 corresponds to a pseudogene. The length of the CDR3 is 18 residues. CDR3 nucleotides: TGTGCCAGCAGCCCACCCGCTATCCCACCTACCTCCTACAATGAGCAGTTCTTC. Its translation: CASSPPAIPPTSYNEQFF.

The chain recombines TRBV14 with TRBJ2-7; 7 positions agree with TRBD2. The CDR3 length is 17 residues. Germline V gene sequence: CDR1 SGHDN, CDR2 FVKESK. V lost 4 bases to trimming and J lost 5 bases; unmatched junction nucleotides: 17. This CDR3 is CASSRLLRPSGSNEQYF. DNA of the CDR3: TGTGCCAGCAGCCGATTACTCCGGCCTAGCGGCTCAAACGAGCAGTACTTC.

This clonotype was detected ten times or more. The rearrangement uses TRBV7-9 and TRBJ2-1, with TRBD1 matching 9 bases. J was trimmed by 10 bases and V by 5 bases; bases with no gene match: 6. Germline V gives CDR1 SEHNR, CDR2 FQNEAQ (reference sequence). The CDR3 covers 13 residues. Here the CDR3 reads CASSLDRGWEQFF. The DNA of the CDR3 is TGTGCCAGCAGCCTGGACAGGGGATGGGAGCAGTTCTTC.